The 30 T cell receptor beta chains below all came from one sample that was sequenced in a study of CXCR3-negative and CXCR3-positive naive CD8 T cells (dated by TCRdb to between 2017 and 2020). General conclusions and limits of the study: Compared with CXCR3-negative naive cells, CXCR3-positive naive cells had TRB CDR3s with higher hydrophobicity (lower Kidera factor 4), lower energy, and higher strength and volume indices.

These receptors' antigens are unknown. This sample was sequenced with a NextSeq 550. The Human TCR Profiling Kit (MiLaboratory) was used to make UMI-labeled 5' RACE TRB cDNA libraries. The reads underwent TCRdb reprocessing, giving one record for each CDR3 protein sequence and no DNA. This sample's table lists about 98,000 distinct CDR3 sequences. The ten largest clonotypes hold roughly 0.89% of the sample. Sequences were obtained from naive CXCR3+ CD8+ T cells from blood. In light of the paper, this sample's cell subset or site label describes: CD45RO-CCR7+CD27+CD95- naive CD8+ T cells expressing CXCR3 (TNR3+). These receptors all come from a human donor in good health. Some clones in this sample may be carry-over from other donors' samples.

J is TRBJ2-1 and V is TRBV14; TCRdb lists TRBD1, though no DNA is available to test this call. Germline V gives CDR1 SGHDN, CDR2 FVKESK. CDR3 length: 17 residues. The CDR3: CASSQEVGGTVYNEQFF.

The rearrangement uses TRBV27 and TRBJ1-2. The CDR3 spans 13 residues. Germline CDR1 and CDR2: MNHEY and SMNVEV (reference sequence). CDR3 residues: CASSADGFYGYTF.

CDR3 amino acids: CASSLPGQPSF. V is TRBV28 and J is TRBJ2-7; no DNA is available, so the TRBD1 call from TCRdb remains unchecked. Germline CDR1 and CDR2: MDHEN and SYDVKM. This CDR3 region has 11 residues.

This sequence joins TRBV25-1 and TRBJ1-2. Germline values: CDR1 MGHDK, CDR2 SYGVNS. The CDR3 contains 13 residues. Here the CDR3 reads CASSPHVNYGYTF.

The chain couples TRBV7-9 to TRBJ2-1. The germline V gene encodes CDR1 SEHNR and CDR2 FQNEAQ (reference sequence). The CDR3 spans 11 residues. The CDR3 is CASSFGDEQFF.

J is TRBJ1-2 and V is TRBV27. This CDR3 is 13 amino acids long. CDR1 and CDR2 from the germline V gene are MNHEY and SMNVEV (reference sequence). The CDR3 reads CASSFNANYGYTF.

The J gene is TRBJ2-1, the V gene TRBV7-9; absent DNA, TCRdb's TRBD1 call cannot be checked. Germline CDR1 reads SEHNR; CDR2 reads FQNEAQ (reference sequence). The CDR3 is 16 residues long. The CDR3 sequence is CASSPRAGQFYNEQFF.

This chain joins TRBV12-3 or TRBV12-4 and TRBJ2-7; the D gene TCRdb calls, TRBD1, cannot be checked with no DNA. There are 14 residues in the CDR3. CDR3 sequence: CASSPRTGTYEQYF.

The chain couples TRBV19 to TRBJ2-6. The CDR3 runs to 12 residues. Germline values: CDR1 LNHDA, CDR2 SQIVND (reference sequence). The CDR3 loop is CASSPGSHVLIF.

This chain joins TRBV2 and TRBJ2-3; the D call from TCRdb, TRBD1, cannot be confirmed without DNA. Germline lookup yields CDR1 SNHLY and CDR2 FYNNEI. The CDR3 has 13 amino acids. The CDR3 here is CASLTGDTDTQYF.

V is TRBV7-8 and J is TRBJ2-1; without DNA, the TCRdb call of TRBD1 cannot be checked. Germline loops: CDR1 SGHVS, CDR2 FQNEAQ. The CDR3 has 17 residues. The CDR3 reads CASSPSPGQGPYNEQFF. The variable domain in full, completed from reference TRBV7-8 and TRBJ2-1, reads GAGVSQSPRYKVAKRGQDVALRCDPISGHVSLFWYQQALGQGPEFLTYFQNEAQLDKSGLPSDRFFAERPEGSVSTLKIQRTQQEDSAVYLCASSPSPGQGPYNEQFFGPGTRLTVL.

The chain combines TRBV28 with TRBJ1-2; the TCRdb call, TRBD1, lacks DNA for checking. This CDR3 region has 15 residues. Germline CDR1 MDHEN, CDR2 SYDVKM. The CDR3 here is CASSTFPGQNWGYTF.

The gene calls are TRBV3-1 and TRBJ2-4; the D call of TRBD2 rests on TCRdb alone, since no DNA is present to check it. The CDR3 covers 21 residues. Germline values: CDR1 LGHDT, CDR2 YNNKEL (reference sequence). This chain's CDR3 is CASSQDSRAGGTGLAKNIQYF. Complete variable domain (other parts from reference TRBV3-1 and TRBJ2-4): DTAVSQTPKYLVTQMGNDKSIKCEQNLGHDTMYWYKQDSKKFLKIMFSYNNKELIINETVPNRFSPKSPDKAHLNLHINSLELGDSAVYFCASSQDSRAGGTGLAKNIQYFGAGTRLSVL.

The genes are TRBV29-1 and TRBJ1-1; TCRdb's D call of TRBD1 is untestable without DNA. The CDR3 loop spans 15 amino acids. CDR1 and CDR2 (germline): SQVTM, ANQGSEA. The CDR3 sequence: CSVEILGQAHTEAFF.

The rearrangement joins TRBV13 to TRBJ1-2; TCRdb's D call of TRBD1 is untestable without DNA. Germline V gives CDR1 PRHDT, CDR2 FYEKMQ (reference sequence). This CDR3 spans 14 amino acids. The CDR3 spells CASSQRGTVYGYTF.

This sequence joins TRBV4-1 and TRBJ2-1. There are 13 residues in the CDR3. CDR1 and CDR2 from the germline V gene are MGHRA and YSYEKL. CDR3 region: CASSQESGNEQFF.

The chain couples TRBV29-1 to TRBJ2-5; as DNA is missing, the TRBD2 call by TCRdb cannot be tested. The CDR3 totals 17 residues. Germline loops: CDR1 SQVTM, CDR2 ANQGSEA. The CDR3 here is CSVVNPRLAGGRETQYF.

V gene TRBV7-9 combines with J gene TRBJ2-2; absent DNA, TCRdb's TRBD1 call cannot be checked. This CDR3 contains 18 residues. Germline-derived CDR1 and CDR2 are SEHNR and FQNEAQ (reference sequence). CDR3 residues: CASSRPGTGFGNTGELFF.

The J gene is TRBJ2-1, the V gene TRBV9; TCRdb's D call, TRBD2, is unchecked because there is no DNA. The CDR3 has 15 residues. Per the germline V gene, CDR1 is SGDLS and CDR2 is YYNGEE. The CDR3 loop reads CASSVVASGVNEQFF.

The chain uses TRBV29-1 and TRBJ2-3; absent DNA, TCRdb's TRBD2 call cannot be checked. The CDR3 sequence is 14 residues long. Germline V lookup: CDR1 SQVTM, CDR2 ANQGSEA. CDR3: CSVDQGGVTDTQYF.

The chain links TRBV2 to TRBJ2-1; TCRdb proposes TRBD2, but this gene call is untestable without DNA. The germline V gene encodes CDR1 SNHLY and CDR2 FYNNEI. The CDR3 has 18 residues. CDR3: CASPRPQTSKSSYNEQFF.

The V call is TRBV7-9, the J call TRBJ2-1. The CDR3 is made up of 14 amino acids. Germline V CDR1 and CDR2: SEHNR, FQNEAQ (reference sequence). CDR3 protein: CASSSLELLNEQFF.

The gene calls are TRBV7-9 and TRBJ2-7; TCRdb proposes TRBD1, but this gene call is untestable without DNA. Germline loops: CDR1 SEHNR, CDR2 FQNEAQ (reference sequence). CDR3 length: 15 amino acids. The CDR3 here is CASSWRDRGSYEQYF.

The chain uses TRBV6-6 and TRBJ2-1; TCRdb designates TRBD2, a call that cannot be tested without DNA. The CDR3 sequence is 16 residues long. The germline gives CDR1 MNHNY, CDR2 SVGAGI (reference sequence). CDR3: CASTRLAGGVGNEQFF.

V usage is TRBV13 and J usage is TRBJ2-1; without DNA, the TCRdb call of TRBD2 cannot be checked. Looked up from germline, CDR1 is PRHDT and CDR2 is FYEKMQ (reference sequence). CDR3 length: 15 amino acids. CDR3: CASSPTSGVYNEQFF.

The chain links TRBV4-3 to TRBJ2-1; there is no DNA to check the TCRdb D call of TRBD2. The CDR3 runs 14 residues. The germline CDR1 and CDR2 sequences are LGHNA and YSLEER. CDR3 amino acids: CASSQDSTSYEQYF.

This chain joins TRBV19 and TRBJ2-3; TCRdb's assignment of TRBD1 cannot be checked, as there is no DNA. Germline-derived CDR1 and CDR2 are LNHDA and SQIVND (reference sequence). The CDR3 totals 15 residues. This CDR3 reads CASRGTGKEADTQYF.

The chain's CDR3 is CASSFFGGFDYGYTF. The rearrangement joins TRBV12-3 or TRBV12-4 to TRBJ1-2; TCRdb indicates TRBD1, and absent DNA this call remains unverified. The CDR3 extends over 15 amino acids.

CDR3 sequence: CASSPGSGSSYEQYF. V usage is TRBV28 and J usage is TRBJ2-7; TCRdb indicates TRBD1, and absent DNA this call remains unverified. Germline lookup yields CDR1 MDHEN and CDR2 SYDVKM. The length of the CDR3 is 15 residues.

The CDR3 spells CSVAAGSLESEQYF. The chain links TRBV29-1 to TRBJ2-7; TCRdb's D call of TRBD2 is untestable without DNA. This CDR3 has 14 residues. Looked up from germline, CDR1 is SQVTM and CDR2 is ANQGSEA.